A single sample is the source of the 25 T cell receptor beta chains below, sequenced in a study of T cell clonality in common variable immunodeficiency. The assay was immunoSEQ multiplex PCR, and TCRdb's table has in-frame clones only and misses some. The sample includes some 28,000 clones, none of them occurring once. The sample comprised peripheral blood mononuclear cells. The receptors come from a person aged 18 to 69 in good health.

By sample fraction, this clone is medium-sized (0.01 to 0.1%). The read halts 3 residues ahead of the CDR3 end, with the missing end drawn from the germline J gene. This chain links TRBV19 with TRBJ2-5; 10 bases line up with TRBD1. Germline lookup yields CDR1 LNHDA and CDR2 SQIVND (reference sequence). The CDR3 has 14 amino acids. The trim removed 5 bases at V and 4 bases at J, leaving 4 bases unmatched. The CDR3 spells CASSGTGDVETQYF. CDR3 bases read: TGTGCCAGTAGTGGGACAGGGGACGTAGAGACC.

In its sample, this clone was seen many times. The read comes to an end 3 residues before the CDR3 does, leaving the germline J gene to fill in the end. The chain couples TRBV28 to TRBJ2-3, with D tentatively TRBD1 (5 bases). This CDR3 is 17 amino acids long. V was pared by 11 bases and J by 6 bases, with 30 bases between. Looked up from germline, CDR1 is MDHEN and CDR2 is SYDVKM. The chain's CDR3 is CACDGGARGYIRDTQYF. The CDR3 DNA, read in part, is TGTGCCTGCGACGGTGGGGCCCGAGGCTACATTCGGGATACG.

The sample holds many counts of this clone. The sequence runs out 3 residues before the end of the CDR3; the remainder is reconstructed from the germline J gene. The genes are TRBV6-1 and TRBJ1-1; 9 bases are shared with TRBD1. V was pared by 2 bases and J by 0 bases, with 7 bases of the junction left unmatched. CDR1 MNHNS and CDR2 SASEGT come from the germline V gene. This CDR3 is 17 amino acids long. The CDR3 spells CASSENWDREMNTEAFF. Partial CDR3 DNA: TGTGCCAGCAGTGAAAACTGGGACAGGGAGATGAACACTGAA.

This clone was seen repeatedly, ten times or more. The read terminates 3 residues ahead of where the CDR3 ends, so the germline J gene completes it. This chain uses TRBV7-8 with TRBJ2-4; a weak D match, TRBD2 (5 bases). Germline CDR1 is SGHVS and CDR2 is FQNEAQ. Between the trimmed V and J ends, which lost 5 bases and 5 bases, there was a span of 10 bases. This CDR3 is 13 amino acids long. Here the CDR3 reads CASSPRTQNIQYF. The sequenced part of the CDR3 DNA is TGTGCCAGCAGCCCTAGGACTCAAAACATT.

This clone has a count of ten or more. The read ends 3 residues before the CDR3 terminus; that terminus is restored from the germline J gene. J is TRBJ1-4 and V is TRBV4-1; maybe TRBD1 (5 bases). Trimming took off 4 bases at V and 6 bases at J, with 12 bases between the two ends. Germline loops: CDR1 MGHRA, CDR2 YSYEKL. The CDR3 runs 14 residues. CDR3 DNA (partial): TGCGCCAGCAGCCTTCGGACATTTTATGAAAAA. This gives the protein CASSLRTFYEK. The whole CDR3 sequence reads CASSLRTFYEKLFF.

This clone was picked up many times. The DNA read from the CDR3 is TGTGCCAGCAGTTCAGGACACCACTACGAG. As protein: CASSSGHHYE. The CDR3 in its entirety is CASSSGHHYEQYF. The chain links TRBV28 to TRBJ2-7, with a tentative D call TRBD1 (5 bases). The observed sequence ends 3 residues before the CDR3 terminus, with the missing tail filled in from the germline J gene. V gave up 4 bases and J gave up 3 bases, with 10 bases separating them. Looked up from germline, CDR1 is MDHEN and CDR2 is SYDVKM. This CDR3 has 13 amino acids.

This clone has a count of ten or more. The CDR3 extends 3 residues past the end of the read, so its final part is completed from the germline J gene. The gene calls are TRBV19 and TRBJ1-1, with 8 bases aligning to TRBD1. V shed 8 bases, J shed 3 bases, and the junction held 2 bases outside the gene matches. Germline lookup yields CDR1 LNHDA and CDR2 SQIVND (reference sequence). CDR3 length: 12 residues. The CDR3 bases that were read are TGTGCCAGTGGACAGGGATACACTGAA. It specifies CASGQGYTE. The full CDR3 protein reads CASGQGYTEAFF.

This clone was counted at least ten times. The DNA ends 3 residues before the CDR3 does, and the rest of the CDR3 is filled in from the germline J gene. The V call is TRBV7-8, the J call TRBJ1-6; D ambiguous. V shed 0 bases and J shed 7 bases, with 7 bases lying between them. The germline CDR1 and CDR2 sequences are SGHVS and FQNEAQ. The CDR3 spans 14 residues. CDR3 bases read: TGTGCCAGCAGCTTAGCAACAGCCAATTCACCC. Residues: CASSLATANSP. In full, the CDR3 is CASSLATANSPLHF. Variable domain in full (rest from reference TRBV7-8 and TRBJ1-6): GAGVSQSPRYKVAKRGQDVALRCDPISGHVSLFWYQQALGQGPEFLTYFQNEAQLDKSGLPSDRFFAERPEGSVSTLKIQRTQQEDSAVYLCASSLATANSPLHFGNGTRLTVT.

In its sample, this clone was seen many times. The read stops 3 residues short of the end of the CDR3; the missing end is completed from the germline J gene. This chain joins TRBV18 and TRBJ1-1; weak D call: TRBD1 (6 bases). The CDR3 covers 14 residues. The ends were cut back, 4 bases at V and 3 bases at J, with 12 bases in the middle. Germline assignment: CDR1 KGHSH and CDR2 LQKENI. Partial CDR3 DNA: TGTGCCAGCTCACTTACAGGGAAAGACACTGAA. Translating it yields CASSLTGKDTE. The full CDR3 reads CASSLTGKDTEAFF.

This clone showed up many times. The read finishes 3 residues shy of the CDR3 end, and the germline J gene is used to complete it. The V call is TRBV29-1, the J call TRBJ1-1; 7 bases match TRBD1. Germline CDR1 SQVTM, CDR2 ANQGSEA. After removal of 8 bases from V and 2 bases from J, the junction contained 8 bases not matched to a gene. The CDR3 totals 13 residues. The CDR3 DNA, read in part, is TGCAGCTCTTACAGGGGTTTAAACACTGAA. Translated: CSSYRGLNTE. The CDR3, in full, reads CSSYRGLNTEAFF.

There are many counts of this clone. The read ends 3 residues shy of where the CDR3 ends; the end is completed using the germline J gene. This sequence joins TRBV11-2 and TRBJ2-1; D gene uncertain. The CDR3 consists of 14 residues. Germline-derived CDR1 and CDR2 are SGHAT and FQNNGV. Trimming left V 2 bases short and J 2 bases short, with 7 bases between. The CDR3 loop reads CASSLSTAYNEQFF. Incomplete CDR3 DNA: TGTGCCAGCAGCTTAAGTACAGCCTACAATGAG.

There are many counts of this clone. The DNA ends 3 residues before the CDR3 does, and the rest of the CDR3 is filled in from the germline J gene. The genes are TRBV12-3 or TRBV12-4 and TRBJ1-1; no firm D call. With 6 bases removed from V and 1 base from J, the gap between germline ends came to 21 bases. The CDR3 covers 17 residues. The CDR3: CASSPNRPSRQNTEAFF. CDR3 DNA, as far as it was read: TGTGCCAGCAGCCCGAATCGCCCGTCTCGACAGAACACTGAA.

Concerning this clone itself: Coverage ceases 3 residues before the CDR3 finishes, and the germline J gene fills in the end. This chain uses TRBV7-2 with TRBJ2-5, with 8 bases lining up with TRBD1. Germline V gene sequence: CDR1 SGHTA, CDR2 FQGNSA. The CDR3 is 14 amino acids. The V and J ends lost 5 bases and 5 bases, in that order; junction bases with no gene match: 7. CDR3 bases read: TGTGCCAGCAGCCCGGGACAGGCCATGGAGACC. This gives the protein CASSPGQAMET. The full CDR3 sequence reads CASSPGQAMETQYF.

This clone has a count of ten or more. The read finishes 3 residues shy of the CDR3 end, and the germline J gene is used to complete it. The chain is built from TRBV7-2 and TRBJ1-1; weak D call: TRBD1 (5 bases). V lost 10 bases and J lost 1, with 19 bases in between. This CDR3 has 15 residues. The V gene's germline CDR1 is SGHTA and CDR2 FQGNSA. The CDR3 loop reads CATTAGGRANTEAFF. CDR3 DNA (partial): TGTGCCACCACTGCGGGGGGGAGAGCGAACACTGAA.

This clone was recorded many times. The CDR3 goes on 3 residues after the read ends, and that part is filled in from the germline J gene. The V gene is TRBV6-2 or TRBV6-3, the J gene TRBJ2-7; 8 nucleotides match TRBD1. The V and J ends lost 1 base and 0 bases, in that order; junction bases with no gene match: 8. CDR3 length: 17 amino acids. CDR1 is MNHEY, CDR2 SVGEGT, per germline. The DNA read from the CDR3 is TGTGCCAGCAGTTACTTCTCGAGACAGGGGTTCTCCTACGAG. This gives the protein CASSYFSRQGFSYE. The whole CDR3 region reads CASSYFSRQGFSYEQYF.

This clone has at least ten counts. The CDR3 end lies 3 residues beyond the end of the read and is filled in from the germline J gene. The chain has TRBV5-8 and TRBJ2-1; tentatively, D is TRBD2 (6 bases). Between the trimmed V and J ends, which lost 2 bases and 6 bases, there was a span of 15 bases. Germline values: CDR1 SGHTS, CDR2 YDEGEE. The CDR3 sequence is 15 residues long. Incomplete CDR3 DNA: TGTGCCAGCAGCTTCGGAGGGTCTGGGTCCAATGAG. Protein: CASSFGGSGSNE. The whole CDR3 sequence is CASSFGGSGSNEQFF. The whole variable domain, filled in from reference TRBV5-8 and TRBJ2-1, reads EAGVTQSPTHLIKTRGQQATLRCSPISGHTSVYWYQQALGLGLQFLLWYDEGEERNRGNFPPRFSGRQFPNYSSELNVNALELEDSALYLCASSFGGSGSNEQFFGPGTRLTVL.

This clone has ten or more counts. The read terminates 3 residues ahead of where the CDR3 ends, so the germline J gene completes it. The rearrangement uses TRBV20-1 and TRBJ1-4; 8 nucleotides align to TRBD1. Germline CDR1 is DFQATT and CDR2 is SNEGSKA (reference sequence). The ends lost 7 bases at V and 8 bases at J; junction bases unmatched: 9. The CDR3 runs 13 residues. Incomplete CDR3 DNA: TGCAGTGGGTCGGACAGGGTCCGGGAAAAA. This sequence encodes CSGSDRVREK. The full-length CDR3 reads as CSGSDRVREKLFF.

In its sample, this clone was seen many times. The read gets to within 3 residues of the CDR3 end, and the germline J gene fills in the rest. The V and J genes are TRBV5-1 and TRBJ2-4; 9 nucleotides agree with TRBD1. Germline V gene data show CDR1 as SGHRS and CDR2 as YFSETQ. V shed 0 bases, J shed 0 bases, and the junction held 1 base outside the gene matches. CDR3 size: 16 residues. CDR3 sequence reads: CASSLATGGAKNIQYF. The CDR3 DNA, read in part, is TGCGCCAGCAGCTTGGCGACAGGGGGAGCCAAAAACATT.

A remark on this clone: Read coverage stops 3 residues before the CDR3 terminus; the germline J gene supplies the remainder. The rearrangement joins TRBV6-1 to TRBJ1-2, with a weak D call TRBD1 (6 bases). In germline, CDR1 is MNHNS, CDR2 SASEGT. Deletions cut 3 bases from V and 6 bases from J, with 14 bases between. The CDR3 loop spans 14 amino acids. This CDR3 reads CASSEALWGHGYTF. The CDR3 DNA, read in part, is TGTGCCAGCAGTGAGGCCCTTTGGGGGCATGGC.

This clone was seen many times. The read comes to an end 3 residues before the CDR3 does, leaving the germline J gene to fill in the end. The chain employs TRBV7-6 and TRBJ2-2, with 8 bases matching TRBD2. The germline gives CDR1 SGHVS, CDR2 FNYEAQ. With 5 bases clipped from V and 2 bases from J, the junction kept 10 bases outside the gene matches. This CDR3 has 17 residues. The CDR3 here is CASSLLRGEDNTGELFF. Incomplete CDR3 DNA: TGTGCCAGCAGCCTACTGCGGGGGGAAGATAACACCGGGGAG.

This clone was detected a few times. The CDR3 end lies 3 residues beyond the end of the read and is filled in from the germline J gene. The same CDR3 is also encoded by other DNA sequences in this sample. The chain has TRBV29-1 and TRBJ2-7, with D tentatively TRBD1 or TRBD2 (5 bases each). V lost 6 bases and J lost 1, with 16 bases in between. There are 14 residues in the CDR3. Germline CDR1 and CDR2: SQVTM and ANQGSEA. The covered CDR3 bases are TGCAGCGTGACCAGGGAGTTCAGGTCCTACGAG. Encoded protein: CSVTREFRSYE. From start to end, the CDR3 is CSVTREFRSYEQYF.

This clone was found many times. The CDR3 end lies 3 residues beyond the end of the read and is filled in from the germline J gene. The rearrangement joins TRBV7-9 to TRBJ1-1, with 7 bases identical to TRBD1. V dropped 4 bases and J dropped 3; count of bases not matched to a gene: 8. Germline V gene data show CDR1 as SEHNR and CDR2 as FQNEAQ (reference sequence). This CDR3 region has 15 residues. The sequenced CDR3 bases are TGTGCCAGCAGCTCCCCCAAGGGGGCGGACACTGAA. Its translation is CASSSPKGADTE. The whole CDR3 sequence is CASSSPKGADTEAFF.

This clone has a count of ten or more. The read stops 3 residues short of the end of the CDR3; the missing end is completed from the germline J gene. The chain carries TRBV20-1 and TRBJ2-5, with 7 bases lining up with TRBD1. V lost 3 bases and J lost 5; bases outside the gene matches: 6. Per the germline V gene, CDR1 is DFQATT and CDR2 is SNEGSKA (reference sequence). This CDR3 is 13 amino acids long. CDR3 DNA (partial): TGCAGTGCTAGCCAGACAGGGATGGAGACC. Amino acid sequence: CSASQTGMET. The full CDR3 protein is CSASQTGMETQYF.

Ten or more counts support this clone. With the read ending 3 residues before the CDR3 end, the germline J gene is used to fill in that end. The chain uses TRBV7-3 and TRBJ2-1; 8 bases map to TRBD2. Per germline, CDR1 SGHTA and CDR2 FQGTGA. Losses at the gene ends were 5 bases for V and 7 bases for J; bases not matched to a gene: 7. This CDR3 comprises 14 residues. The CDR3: CASSTGGLENEQFF. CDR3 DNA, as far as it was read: TGTGCCAGCAGCACGGGGGGGCTAGAGAATGAG.

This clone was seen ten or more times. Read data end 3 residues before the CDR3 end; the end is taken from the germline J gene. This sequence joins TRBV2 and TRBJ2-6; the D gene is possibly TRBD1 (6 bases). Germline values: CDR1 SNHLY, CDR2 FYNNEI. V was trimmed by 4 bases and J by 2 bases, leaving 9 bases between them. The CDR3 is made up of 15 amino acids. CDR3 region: CASSVGQAGANVLTF. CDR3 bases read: TGTGCCAGCAGTGTGGGACAAGCTGGGGCCAACGTC. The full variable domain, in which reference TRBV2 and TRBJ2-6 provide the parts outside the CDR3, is EPEVTQTPSHQVTQMGQEVILRCVPISNHLYFYWYRQILGQKVEFLVSFYNNEISEKSEIFDDQFSVERPDGSNFTLKIRSTKLEDSAMYFCASSVGQAGANVLTFGAGSRLTVL.